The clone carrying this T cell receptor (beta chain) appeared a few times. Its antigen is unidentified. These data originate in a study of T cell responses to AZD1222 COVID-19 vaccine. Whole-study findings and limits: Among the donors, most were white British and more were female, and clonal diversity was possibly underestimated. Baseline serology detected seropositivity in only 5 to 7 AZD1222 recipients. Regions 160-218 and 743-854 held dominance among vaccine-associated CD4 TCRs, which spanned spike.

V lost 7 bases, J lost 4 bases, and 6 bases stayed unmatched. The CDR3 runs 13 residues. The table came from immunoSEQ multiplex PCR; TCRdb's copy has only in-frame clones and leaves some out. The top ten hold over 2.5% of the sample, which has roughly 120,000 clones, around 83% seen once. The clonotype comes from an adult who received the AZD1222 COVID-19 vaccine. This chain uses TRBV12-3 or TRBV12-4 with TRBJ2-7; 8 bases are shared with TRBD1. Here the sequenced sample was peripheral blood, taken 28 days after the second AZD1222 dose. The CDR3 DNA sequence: TGTGCCAGCAATCCGGGACAGGCGTACGAGCAGTACTTC. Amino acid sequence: CASNPGQAYEQYF.